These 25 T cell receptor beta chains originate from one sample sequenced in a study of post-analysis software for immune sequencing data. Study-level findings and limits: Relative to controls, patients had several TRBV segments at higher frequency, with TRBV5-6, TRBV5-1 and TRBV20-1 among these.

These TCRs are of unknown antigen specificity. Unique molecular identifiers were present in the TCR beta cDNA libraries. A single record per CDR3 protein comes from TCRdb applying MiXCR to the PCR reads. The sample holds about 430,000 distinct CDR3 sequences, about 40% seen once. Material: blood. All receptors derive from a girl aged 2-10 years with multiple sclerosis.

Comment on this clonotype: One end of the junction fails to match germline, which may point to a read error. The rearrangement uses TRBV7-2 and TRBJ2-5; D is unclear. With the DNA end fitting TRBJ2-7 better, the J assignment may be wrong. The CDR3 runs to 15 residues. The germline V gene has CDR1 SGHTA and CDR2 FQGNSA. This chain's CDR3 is CANSFLYVSSYEQYF. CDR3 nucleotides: TGTGCCAACAGCTTTTTGTACGTGAGTAGCTACGAGCAGTACTTC.

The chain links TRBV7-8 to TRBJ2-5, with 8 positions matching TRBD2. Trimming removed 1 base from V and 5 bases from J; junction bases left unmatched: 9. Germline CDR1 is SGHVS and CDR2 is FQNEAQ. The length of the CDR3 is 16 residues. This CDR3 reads CASSLVAGSDQETQYF. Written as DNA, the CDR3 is TGTGCCAGCAGCTTAGTAGCGGGAAGCGATCAGGAGACCCAGTACTTC.

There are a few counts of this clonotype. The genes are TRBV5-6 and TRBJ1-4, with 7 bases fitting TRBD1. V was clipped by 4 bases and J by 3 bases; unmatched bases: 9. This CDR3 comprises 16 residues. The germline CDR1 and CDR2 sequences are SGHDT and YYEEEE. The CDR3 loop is CASSARGRWSNEKLFF. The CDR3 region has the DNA TGTGCCAGCAGCGCGAGGGGGCGGTGGTCTAATGAAAAACTGTTTTTT.

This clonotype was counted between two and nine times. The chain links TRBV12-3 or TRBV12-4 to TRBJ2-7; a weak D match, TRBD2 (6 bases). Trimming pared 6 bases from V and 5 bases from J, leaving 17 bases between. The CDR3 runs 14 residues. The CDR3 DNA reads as TGTGCCAGCAGCCAATCCGGGGGTATCCACGAGCAGTACTTC. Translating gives CASSQSGGIHEQYF.

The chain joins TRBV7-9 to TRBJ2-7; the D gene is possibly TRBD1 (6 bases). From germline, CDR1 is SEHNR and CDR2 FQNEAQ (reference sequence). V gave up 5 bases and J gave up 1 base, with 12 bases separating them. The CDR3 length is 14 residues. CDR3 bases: TGTGCCAGCAGCATCCAGGGGAGTTCCTACGAGCAGTACTTC. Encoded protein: CASSIQGSSYEQYF.

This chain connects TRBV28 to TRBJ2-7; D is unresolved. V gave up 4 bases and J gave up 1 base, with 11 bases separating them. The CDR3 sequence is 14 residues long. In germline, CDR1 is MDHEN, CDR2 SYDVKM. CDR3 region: CASSSPGSSYEQYF. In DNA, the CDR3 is TGTGCCAGCAGTTCCCCCGGTTCTTCCTACGAGCAGTACTTC.

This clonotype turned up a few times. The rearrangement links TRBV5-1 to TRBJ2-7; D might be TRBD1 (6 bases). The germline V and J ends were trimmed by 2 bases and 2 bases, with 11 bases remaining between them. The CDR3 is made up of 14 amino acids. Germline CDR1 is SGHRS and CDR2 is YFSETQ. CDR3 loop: CASSLQGIAYEQYF. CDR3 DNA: TGCGCCAGCAGCTTACAGGGCATCGCCTACGAGCAGTACTTC.

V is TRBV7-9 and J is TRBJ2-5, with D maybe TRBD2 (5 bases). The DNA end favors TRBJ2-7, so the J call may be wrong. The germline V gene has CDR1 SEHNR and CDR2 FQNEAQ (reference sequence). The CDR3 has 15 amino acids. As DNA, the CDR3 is TGTGCCAGCAGTACCTGGAGCACGGGCGGGTGCGAGCAGTACTTC. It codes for CASSTWSTGGCEQYF.

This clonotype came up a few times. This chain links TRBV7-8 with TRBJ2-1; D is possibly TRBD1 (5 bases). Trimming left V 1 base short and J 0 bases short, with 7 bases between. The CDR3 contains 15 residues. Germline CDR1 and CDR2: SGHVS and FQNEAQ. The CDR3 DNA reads TGTGCCAGCAGCTTAGATCAGGGCTCCTACAATGAGCAGTTCTTC. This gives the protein CASSLDQGSYNEQFF.

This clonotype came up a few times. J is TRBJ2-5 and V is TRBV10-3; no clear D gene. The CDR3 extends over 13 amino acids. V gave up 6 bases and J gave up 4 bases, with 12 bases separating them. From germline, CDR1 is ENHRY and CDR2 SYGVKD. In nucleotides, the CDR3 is TGTGCCATCAGCACGGGCCCTTCAGAGACCCAGTACTTC. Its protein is CAISTGPSETQYF.

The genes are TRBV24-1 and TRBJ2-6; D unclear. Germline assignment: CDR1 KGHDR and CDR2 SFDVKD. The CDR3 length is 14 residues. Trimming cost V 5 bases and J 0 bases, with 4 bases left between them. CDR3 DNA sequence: TGTGCCACCAGTGCCCCCTCTGGGGCCAACGTCCTGACTTTC. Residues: CATSAPSGANVLTF.

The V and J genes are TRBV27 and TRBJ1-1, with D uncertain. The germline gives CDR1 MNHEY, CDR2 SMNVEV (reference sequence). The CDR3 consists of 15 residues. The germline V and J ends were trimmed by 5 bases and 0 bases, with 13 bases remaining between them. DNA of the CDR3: TGTGCCAGCAGTGTTAACAGTCCCATGAACACTGAAGCTTTCTTT. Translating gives CASSVNSPMNTEAFF.

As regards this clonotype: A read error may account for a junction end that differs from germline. CDR3 in amino acids: CSARASGLVDGNTF. For the CDR3, the DNA is TGCAGTGCTAGAGCGTCAGGGCTAGTCGATGGCAACACCTTC. V gene TRBV20-1 combines with J gene TRBJ1-2; a possible D gene is TRBD1 (5 bases). Germline V gene sequence: CDR1 DFQATT, CDR2 SNEGSKA (reference sequence). The CDR3 contains 14 residues.

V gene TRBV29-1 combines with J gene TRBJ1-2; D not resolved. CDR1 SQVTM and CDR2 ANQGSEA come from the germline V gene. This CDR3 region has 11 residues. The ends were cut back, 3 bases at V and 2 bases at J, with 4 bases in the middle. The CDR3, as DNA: TGCAGCGTTGACCAGAACTATGGCTACACCTTC. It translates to CSVDQNYGYTF.

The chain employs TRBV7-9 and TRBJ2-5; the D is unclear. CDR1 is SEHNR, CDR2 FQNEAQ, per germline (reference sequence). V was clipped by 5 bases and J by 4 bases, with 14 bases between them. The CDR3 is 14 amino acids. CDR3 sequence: CASSPQRRAETQYF. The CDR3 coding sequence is TGTGCCAGCAGCCCACAGCGACGGGCAGAGACCCAGTACTTC.

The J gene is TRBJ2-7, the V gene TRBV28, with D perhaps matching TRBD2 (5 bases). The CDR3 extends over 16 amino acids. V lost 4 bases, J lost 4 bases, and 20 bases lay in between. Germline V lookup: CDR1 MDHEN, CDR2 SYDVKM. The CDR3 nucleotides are TGTGCCAGCAGTTCTGCGGGTAGGGCAGGCGGGTACGAGCAGTACTTC. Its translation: CASSSAGRAGGYEQYF.

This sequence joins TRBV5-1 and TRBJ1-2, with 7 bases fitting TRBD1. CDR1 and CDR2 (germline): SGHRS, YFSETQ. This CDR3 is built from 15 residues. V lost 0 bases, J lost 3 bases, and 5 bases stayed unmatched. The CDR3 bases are TGCGCCAGCAGCTTGGCGGTAGGGGGCGACTATGGCTACACCTTC. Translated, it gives CASSLAVGGDYGYTF.

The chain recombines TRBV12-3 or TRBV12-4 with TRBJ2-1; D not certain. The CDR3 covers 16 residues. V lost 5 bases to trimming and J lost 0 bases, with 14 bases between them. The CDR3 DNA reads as TGTGCCAGCAGTACGACCAGGTTGAGCTCCTACAATGAGCAGTTCTTC. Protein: CASSTTRLSSYNEQFF.

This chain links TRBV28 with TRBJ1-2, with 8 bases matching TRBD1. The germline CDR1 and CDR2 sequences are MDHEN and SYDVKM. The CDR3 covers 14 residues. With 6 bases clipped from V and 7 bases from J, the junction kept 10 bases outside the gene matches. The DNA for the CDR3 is TGTGCCAGCAGCGAAGGACAGGGCGAAAGTGGCTACACCTTC. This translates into CASSEGQGESGYTF.

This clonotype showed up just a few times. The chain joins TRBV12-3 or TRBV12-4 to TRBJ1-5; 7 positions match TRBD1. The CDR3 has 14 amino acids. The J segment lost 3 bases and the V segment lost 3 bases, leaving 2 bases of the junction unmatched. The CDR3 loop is CASSFGQDNQPQHF. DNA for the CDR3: TGTGCCAGCAGTTTCGGACAGGACAATCAGCCCCAGCATTTT.

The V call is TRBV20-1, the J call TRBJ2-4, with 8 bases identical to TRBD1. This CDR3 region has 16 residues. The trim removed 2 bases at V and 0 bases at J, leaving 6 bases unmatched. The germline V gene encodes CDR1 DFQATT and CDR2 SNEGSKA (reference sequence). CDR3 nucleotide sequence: TGCAGTGCTAGATACCGGACAGGGTTAGCCAAAAACATTCAGTACTTC. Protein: CSARYRTGLAKNIQYF.

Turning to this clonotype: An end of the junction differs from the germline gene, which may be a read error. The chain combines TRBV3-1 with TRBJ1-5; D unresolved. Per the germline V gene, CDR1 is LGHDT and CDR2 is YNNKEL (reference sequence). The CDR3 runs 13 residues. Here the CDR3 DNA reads TGTGCCAGTAGCCAAGGAGTTCATCAGCCCCAGCATTTT. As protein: CASSQGVHQPQHF.

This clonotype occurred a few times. CDR3 nucleotides: TGCAGCGTTCAAAAGACCCACAATGACAGGGAGTGGTCCTACGAGCAGTACTTC. Amino acid sequence: CSVQKTHNDREWSYEQYF. The rearrangement uses TRBV29-1 and TRBJ2-7; TRBD1 matches 7 bases. CDR1 is SQVTM, CDR2 ANQGSEA, per germline. V gave up 5 bases and J gave up 1 base; unmatched junction bases: 20. The length of the CDR3 is 18 residues.

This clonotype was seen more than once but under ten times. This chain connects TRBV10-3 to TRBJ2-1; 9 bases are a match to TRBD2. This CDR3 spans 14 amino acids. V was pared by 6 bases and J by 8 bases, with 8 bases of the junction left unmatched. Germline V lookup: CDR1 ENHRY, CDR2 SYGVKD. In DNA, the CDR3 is TGTGCCATCAGGGGAACTAGCGGGTGGGATGAGCAGTTCTTC. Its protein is CAIRGTSGWDEQFF.

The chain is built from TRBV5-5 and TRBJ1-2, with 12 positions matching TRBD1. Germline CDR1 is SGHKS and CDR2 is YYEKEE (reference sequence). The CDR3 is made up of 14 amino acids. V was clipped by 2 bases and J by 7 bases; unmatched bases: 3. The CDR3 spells CASSFRDRGLGYTF. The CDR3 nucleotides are TGTGCCAGCAGCTTCCGGGACAGGGGGCTTGGCTACACCTTC.